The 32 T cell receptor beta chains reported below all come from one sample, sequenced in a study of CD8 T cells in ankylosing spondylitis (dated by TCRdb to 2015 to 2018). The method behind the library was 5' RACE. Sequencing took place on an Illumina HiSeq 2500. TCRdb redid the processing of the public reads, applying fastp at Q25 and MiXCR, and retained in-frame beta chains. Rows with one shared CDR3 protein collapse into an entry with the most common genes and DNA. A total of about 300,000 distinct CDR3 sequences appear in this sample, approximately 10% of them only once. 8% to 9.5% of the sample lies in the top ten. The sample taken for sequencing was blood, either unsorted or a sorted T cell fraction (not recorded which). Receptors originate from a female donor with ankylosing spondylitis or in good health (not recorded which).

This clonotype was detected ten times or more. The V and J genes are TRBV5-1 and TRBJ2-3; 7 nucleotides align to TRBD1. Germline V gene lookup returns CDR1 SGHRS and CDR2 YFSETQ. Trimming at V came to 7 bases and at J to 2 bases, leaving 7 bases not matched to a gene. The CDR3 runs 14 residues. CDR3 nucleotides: TGCGCCAGCGGGGCAGGGGGATACACAGATACGCAGTATTTT. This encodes CASGAGGYTDTQYF.

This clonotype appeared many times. The CDR3 region has the DNA TGTGCCAGCAGTTTCAAACAGGGAGGGACCCAGTACTTC. It codes for CASSFKQGGTQYF. This chain connects TRBV6-5 to TRBJ2-5; D tentatively fits TRBD1 or TRBD2 (6 bases each). Trimming cost V 4 bases and J 7 bases, with 13 bases left between them. The CDR3 covers 13 residues. Germline CDR1 is MNHEY and CDR2 is SVGAGI.

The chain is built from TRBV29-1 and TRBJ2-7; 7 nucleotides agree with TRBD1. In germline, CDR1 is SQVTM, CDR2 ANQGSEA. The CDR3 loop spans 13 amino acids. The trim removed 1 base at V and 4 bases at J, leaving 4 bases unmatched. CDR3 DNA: TGCAGCGTTGAAGGGACAGGTCCATACGAGCAGTACTTC. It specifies CSVEGTGPYEQYF.

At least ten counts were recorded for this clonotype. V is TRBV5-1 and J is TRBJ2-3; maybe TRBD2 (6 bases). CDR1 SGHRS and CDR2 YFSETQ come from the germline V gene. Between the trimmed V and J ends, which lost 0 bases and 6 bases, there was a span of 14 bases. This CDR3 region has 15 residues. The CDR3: CASSLAAGYGDTQYF. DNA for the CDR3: TGCGCCAGCAGCTTGGCTGCGGGGTATGGCGATACGCAGTATTTT.

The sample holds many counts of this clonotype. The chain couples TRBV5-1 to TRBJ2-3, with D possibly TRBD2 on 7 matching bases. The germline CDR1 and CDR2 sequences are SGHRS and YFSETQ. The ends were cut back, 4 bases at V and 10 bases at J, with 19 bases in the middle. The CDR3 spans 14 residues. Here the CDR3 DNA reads TGCGCCAGCAGCCTTTGGGGGGGCGGAGAAGCGCAGTATTTT. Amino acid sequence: CASSLWGGGEAQYF.

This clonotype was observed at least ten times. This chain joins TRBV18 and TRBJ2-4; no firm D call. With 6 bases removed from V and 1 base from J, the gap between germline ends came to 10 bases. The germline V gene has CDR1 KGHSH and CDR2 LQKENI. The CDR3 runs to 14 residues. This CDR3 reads CASSTPRAKNIQYF. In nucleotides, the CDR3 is TGTGCCAGCTCCACGCCTAGGGCCAAAAACATTCAGTACTTC.

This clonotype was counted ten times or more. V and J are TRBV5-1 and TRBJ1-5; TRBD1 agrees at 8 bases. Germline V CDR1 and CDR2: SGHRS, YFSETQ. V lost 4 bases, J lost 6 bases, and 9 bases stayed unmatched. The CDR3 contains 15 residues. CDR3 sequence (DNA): TGCGCCAGCAGCGAGACAGGGGCTAAAATTCAGCCCCAGCATTTT. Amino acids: CASSETGAKIQPQHF.

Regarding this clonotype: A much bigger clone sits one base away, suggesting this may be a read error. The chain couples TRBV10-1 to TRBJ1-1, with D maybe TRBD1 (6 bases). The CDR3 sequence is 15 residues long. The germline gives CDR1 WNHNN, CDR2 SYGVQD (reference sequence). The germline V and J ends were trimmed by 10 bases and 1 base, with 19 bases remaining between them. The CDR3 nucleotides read TGCGCCATCGAAGGGCGGGGGCATAGGAACACTGAAGCTTTCTTT. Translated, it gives CAIEGRGHRNTEAFF.

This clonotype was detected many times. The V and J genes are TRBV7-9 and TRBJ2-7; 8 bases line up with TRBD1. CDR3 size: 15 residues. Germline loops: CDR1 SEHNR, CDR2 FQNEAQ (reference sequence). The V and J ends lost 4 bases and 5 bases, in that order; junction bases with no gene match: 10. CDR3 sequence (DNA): TGTGCCAGCAGCTCCTTCTTAACAGGGGGACACGAGCAGTACTTC. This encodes CASSSFLTGGHEQYF.

CDR3 loop: CASSRERAGPFGEQFF. As DNA, the CDR3 is TGTGCCAGCAGCCGAGAACGAGCGGGACCCTTTGGAGAGCAGTTCTTC. The chain couples TRBV11-2 to TRBJ2-1, with 7 bases matching TRBD2. Germline CDR1 is SGHAT and CDR2 is FQNNGV. This CDR3 contains 16 residues. V trimming: 5 bases; J trimming: 10 bases; junction bases outside the gene matches: 17.

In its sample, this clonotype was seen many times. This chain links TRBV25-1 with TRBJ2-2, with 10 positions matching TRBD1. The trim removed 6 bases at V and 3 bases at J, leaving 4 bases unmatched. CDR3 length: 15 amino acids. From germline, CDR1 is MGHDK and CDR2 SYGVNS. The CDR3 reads CASRGTGAYTGELFF. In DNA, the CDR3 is TGTGCCAGCAGGGGGACAGGGGCCTACACCGGGGAGCTGTTTTTT.

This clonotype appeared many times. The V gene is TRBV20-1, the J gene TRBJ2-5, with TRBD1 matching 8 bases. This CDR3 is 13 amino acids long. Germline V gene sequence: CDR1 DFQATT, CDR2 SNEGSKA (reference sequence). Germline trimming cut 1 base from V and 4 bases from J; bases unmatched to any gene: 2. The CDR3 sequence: CSARVDRVETQYF. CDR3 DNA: TGCAGTGCTAGAGTGGACAGGGTAGAGACCCAGTACTTC.

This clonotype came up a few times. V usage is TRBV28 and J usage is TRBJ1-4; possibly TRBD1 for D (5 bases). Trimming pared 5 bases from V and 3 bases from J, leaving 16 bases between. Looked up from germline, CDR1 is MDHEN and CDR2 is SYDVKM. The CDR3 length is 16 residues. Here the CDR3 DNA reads TGTGCCAGCAGTCCTCCTGGGCCGGGGCCTAATGAAAAACTGTTTTTT. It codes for CASSPPGPGPNEKLFF.

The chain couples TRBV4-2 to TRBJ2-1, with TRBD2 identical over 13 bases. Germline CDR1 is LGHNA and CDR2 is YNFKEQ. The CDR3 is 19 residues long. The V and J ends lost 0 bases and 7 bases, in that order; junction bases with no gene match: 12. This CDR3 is CASSQDVLAGGPSLNEQFF. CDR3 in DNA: TGTGCCAGCAGCCAAGATGTACTAGCGGGAGGGCCTTCCTTGAATGAGCAGTTCTTC.

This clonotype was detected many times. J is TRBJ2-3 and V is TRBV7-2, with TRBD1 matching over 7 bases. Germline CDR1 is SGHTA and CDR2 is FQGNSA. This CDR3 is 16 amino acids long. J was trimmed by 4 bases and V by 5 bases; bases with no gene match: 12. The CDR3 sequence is CASSDRDREFADTQYF. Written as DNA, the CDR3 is TGTGCCAGCAGCGACCGGGACAGAGAGTTCGCAGATACGCAGTATTTT.

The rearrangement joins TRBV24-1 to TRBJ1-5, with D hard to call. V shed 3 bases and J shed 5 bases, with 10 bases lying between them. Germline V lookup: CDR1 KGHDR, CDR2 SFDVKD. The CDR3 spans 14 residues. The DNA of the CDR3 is TGTGCCACCAGTGATCCCAGCGGGGATCAGCCCCAGCATTTT. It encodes CATSDPSGDQPQHF.

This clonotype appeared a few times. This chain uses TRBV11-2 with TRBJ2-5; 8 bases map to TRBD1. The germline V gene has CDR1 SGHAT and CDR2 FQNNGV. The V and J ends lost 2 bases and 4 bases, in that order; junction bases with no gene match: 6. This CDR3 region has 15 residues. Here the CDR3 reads CASSLRTGGGETQYF. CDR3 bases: TGTGCCAGCAGCTTACGCACAGGGGGAGGAGAGACCCAGTACTTC.

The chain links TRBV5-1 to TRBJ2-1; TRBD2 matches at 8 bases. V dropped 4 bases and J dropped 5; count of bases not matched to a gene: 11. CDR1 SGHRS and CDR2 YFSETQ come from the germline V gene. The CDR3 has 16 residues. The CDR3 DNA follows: TGCGCCAGCAGCATAGGAGCTAGGCGGGGGGACAATGAGCAGTTCTTC. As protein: CASSIGARRGDNEQFF. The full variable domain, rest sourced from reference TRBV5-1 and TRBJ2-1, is KAGVTQTPRYLIKTRGQQVTLSCSPISGHRSVSWYQQTPGQGLQFLFEYFSETQRNKGNFPGRFSGRQFSNSRSEMNVSTLELGDSALYLCASSIGARRGDNEQFFGPGTRLTVL.

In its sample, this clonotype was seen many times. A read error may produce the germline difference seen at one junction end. The CDR3 bases are TGTGCCATCAGTCCCAAAGAGGGACCAAACTTC. Translated, it gives CAISPKEGPNF. This chain uses TRBV10-3 with TRBJ2-7, with D perhaps assigned TRBD1 or TRBD2 (5 bases each). Germline V gives CDR1 ENHRY, CDR2 SYGVKD. The CDR3 sequence is 11 residues long.

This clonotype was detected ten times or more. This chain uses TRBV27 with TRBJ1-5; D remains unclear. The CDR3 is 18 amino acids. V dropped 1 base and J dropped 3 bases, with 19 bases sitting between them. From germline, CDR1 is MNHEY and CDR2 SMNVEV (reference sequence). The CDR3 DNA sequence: TGTGCCAGCAGTTTATATCCCCGGGGAGGGCAGATCAATCAGCCCCAGCATTTT. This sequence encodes CASSLYPRGGQINQPQHF.

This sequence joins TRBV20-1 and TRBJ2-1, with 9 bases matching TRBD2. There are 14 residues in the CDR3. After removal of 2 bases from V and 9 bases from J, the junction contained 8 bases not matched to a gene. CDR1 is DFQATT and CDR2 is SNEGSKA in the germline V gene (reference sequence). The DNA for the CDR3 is TGCAGTGCTAGACGTAGCGGGAGTCTGGCTGAGCAGTTCTTC. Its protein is CSARRSGSLAEQFF.

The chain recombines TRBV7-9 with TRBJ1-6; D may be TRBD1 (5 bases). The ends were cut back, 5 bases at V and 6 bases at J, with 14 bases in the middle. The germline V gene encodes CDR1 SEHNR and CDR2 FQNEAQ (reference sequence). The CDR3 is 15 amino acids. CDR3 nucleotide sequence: TGTGCCAGCAGCAGGACTCAGGGCCCTAATTCACCCCTCCACTTT. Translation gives CASSRTQGPNSPLHF. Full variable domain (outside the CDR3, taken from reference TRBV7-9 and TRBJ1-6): DTGVSQNPRHKITKRGQNVTFRCDPISEHNRLYWYRQTLGQGPEFLTYFQNEAQLEKSRLLSDRFSAERPKGSFSTLEIQRTEQGDSAMYLCASSRTQGPNSPLHFGNGTRLTVT.

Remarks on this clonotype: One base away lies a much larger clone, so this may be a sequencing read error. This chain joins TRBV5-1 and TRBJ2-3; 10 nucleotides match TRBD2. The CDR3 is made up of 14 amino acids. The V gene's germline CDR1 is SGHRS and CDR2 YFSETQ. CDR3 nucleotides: TGCGCCAGCAGACTACTAGCGGGGTATGATACGCCGTATTTT. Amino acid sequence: CASRLLAGYDTPYF.

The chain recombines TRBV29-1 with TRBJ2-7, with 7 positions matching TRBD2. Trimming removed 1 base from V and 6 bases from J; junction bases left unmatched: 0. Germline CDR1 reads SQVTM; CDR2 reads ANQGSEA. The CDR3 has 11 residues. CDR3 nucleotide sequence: TGCAGCGTTGAAGGGGGGGGCGAGCAGTACTTC. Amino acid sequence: CSVEGGGEQYF.

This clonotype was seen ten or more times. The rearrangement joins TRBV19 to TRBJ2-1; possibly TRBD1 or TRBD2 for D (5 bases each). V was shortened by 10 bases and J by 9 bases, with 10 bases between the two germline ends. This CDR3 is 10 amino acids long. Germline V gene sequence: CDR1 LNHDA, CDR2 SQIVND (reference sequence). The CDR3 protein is CAMGEPEQFF. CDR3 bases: TGTGCCATGGGGGAGCCTGAGCAGTTCTTC. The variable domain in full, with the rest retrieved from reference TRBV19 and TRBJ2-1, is DGGITQSPKYLFRKEGQNVTLSCEQNLNHDAMYWYRQDPGQGLRLIYYSQIVNDFQKGDIAEGYSVSREKKESFPLTVTSAQKNPTAFYLCAMGEPEQFFGPGTRLTVL.

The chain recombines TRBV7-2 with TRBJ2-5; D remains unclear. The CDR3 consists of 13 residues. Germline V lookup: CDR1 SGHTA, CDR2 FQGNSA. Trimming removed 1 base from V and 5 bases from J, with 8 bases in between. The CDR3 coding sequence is TGTGCCAGCAGCTTAGGTCCCAGGGAGACCCAGTACTTC. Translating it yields CASSLGPRETQYF.

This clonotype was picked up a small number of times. CDR3 sequence: CSVEVAGGSDTQYF. In DNA, the CDR3 is TGCAGCGTTGAGGTCGCGGGAGGCTCAGATACGCAGTATTTT. This chain links TRBV29-1 with TRBJ2-3, with TRBD2 identical over 8 bases. Unmatched junction bases numbered 6, after V lost 3 bases and J lost 4 bases. Germline values: CDR1 SQVTM, CDR2 ANQGSEA. The length of the CDR3 is 14 residues.

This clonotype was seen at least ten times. The chain's CDR3 is CASSSGSTGNTIYF. The CDR3 DNA reads as TGTGCCAGCAGTTCGGGTTCCACAGGAAACACCATATATTTT. This rearrangement joins TRBV6-5 to TRBJ1-3; D is uncertain. V lost 4 bases to trimming and J lost 4 bases, with 11 bases between them. This CDR3 comprises 14 residues. Germline CDR1 MNHEY, CDR2 SVGAGI.

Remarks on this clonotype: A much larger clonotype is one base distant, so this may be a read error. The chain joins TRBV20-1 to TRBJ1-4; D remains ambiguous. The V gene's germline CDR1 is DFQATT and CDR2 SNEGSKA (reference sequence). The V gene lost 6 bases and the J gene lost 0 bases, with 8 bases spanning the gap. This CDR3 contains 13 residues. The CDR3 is CSAHSATNEKLFF. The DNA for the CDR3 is TGCAGTGCCCACAGTGCAACTAATGAAAAACTGTTTTTT.

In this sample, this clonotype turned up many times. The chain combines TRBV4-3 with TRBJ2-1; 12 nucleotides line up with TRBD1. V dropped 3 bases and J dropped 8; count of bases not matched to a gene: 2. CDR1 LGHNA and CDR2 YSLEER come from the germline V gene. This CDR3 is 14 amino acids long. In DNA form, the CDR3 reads TGCGCCAGCAGCCAGGGACAGGGGGCTTATGAGCAGTTCTTC. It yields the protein CASSQGQGAYEQFF.

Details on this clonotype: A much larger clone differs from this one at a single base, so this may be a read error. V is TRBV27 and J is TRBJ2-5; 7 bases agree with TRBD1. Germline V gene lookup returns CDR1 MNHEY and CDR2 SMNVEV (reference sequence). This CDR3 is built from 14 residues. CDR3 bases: TGTGCCAGCAGTTTACAGGGACAGCAAGAGACCCAGCACTTC. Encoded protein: CASSLQGQQETQHF.

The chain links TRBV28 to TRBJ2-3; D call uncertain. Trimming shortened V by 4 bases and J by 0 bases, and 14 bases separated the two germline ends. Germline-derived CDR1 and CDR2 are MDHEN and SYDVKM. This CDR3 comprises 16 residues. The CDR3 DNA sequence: TGTGCCAGCAGTTCCCTCCCGAAGGCTAGCACAGATACGCAGTATTTT. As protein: CASSSLPKASTDTQYF.